The 14 T cell receptor beta chains presented below share a single source sample, sequenced in a study of blood T cells in healthy people across ages. Primers used in a second PCR of roughly 6 to 11 cycles were a sample-barcoded 5' primer and a J-beta primer mix. TCRdb recomputed calls from the 5' RACE reads with MiXCR, one row per CDR3 protein. The sample records 700,000 to 1,000,000 distinct CDR3 sequences, 40% to 50% being singletons. Sequencing used blood. Receptors originate from a man in his 60s in good health.

The V gene is TRBV7-2, the J gene TRBJ2-5; no clear D. The better agreement between TRBJ2-7 and the DNA end casts doubt on the J call. The CDR3 is 12 residues long. Germline loops: CDR1 SGHTA, CDR2 FQGNSA. Here the CDR3 reads CASSLVYDEQYF. CDR3 DNA sequence: TGTGCCAGCAGCTTAGTCTACGACGAGCAGTACTTC.

The chain joins TRBV12-3 or TRBV12-4 to TRBJ1-1; D possibly corresponds to TRBD1 (6 bases). CDR3 length: 15 residues. Trimming took off 4 bases at V and 1 base at J, with 13 bases between the two ends. The CDR3 DNA sequence: TGTGCCAGCAGTTGGGGGCCGGGACAGAACACTGAAGCTTTCTTT. Amino acids: CASSWGPGQNTEAFF.

The chain uses TRBV29-1 and TRBJ1-3; no clear D gene. From germline, CDR1 is SQVTM and CDR2 ANQGSEA. The V gene lost 4 bases and the J gene lost 6 bases, with 10 bases spanning the gap. This CDR3 has 12 residues. DNA of the CDR3: TGCAGCGTTGCCAGAGGCGAAAACACCATATATTTT. This codes for CSVARGENTIYF.

This clonotype was counted a few times. This chain uses TRBV29-1 with TRBJ2-3, with D unresolved. The germline V and J ends were trimmed by 2 bases and 0 bases, with 6 bases remaining between them. CDR3 length: 13 amino acids. Germline CDR1 and CDR2: SQVTM and ANQGSEA. The DNA for the CDR3 is TGCAGCGTTGAATGGGGAAGCACAGATACGCAGTATTTT. This gives the protein CSVEWGSTDTQYF.

Only one count was recorded for this clonotype. V gene TRBV4-3 combines with J gene TRBJ1-4, with D perhaps matching TRBD1 (6 bases). Germline V lookup: CDR1 LGHNA, CDR2 YSLEER. Deletions cut 4 bases from V and 2 bases from J, with 20 bases between. This CDR3 region has 18 residues. Written as DNA, the CDR3 is TGCGCCAGCAGCCCAGGGACAAGGTTTGTCTTCACTAATGAAAAACTGTTTTTT. Encoded protein: CASSPGTRFVFTNEKLFF.

The chain uses TRBV14 and TRBJ2-1, with a tentative D call TRBD2 (5 bases). The J call may be in error: the DNA end matches TRBJ2-7 better. The CDR3 consists of 17 residues. Germline CDR1 is SGHDN and CDR2 is FVKESK. The CDR3 DNA reads TGTGCCAGCAGCCGACTAAAGGGAGTGAGCTCCTACAATGAGCAGTACTTC. It encodes CASSRLKGVSSYNEQYF.

This clonotype was found a few times. This chain connects TRBV4-1 to TRBJ2-1; TRBD1 matches at 7 bases. V gave up 0 bases and J gave up 9 bases; unmatched junction bases: 11. Germline V gives CDR1 MGHRA, CDR2 YSYEKL. This CDR3 contains 16 residues. The CDR3 loop is CASSQDPMGQMSEQFF. CDR3 bases: TGCGCCAGCAGCCAAGATCCCATGGGACAGATGAGTGAGCAGTTCTTC.

Only one count was recorded for this clonotype. The J gene is TRBJ2-5, the V gene TRBV28, with 10 bases that match TRBD2. The J call is uncertain, as TRBJ2-7 better fits the DNA end. CDR1 MDHEN and CDR2 SYDVKM come from the germline V gene. CDR3 length: 15 residues. CDR3 DNA sequence: TGTGCCAGCAGTCCGCTAGCGGGGGCCTCTCACGAGCAGTACTTC. It codes for CASSPLAGASHEQYF.

The chain employs TRBV7-6 and TRBJ2-7; D is undetermined. V lost 4 bases, J lost 2 bases, and 12 bases lay in between. The CDR3 loop spans 14 amino acids. CDR1 and CDR2 from the germline V gene are SGHVS and FNYEAQ. The CDR3 DNA is TGTGCCAGCAGCTCAGCCTCTCCCCCCTACGAGCAGTACTTC. Translation: CASSSASPPYEQYF.

This rearrangement joins TRBV11-1 to TRBJ2-1; 7 positions agree with TRBD1. J lost 7 bases, V lost 0 bases, and 6 bases had no gene match. The germline V gene encodes CDR1 SGHAT and CDR2 FQDESV (reference sequence). The CDR3 contains 15 residues. The CDR3 reads CASSLAGTVWNEQFF. The DNA of the CDR3 is TGTGCCAGCAGCTTAGCGGGGACAGTCTGGAATGAGCAGTTCTTC.

The chain uses TRBV7-8 and TRBJ1-1, with a weak D call TRBD1 (5 bases). The germline V gene has CDR1 SGHVS and CDR2 FQNEAQ. The CDR3 spans 15 residues. V lost 5 bases and J 11 bases, leaving 24 bases between the germline ends. The CDR3 coding sequence is TGTGCCAGCAGCCACGGGGACCCAAGAAGAAATGGGGCTTTCTTT. Translation gives CASSHGDPRRNGAFF.

The chain links TRBV6-2 or TRBV6-3 to TRBJ1-2; tentative D call: TRBD1 (5 bases). V lost 4 bases, J lost 2 bases, and 11 bases lay in between. Germline V lookup: CDR1 MNHEY, CDR2 SVGEGT. The CDR3 spans 14 residues. The chain's CDR3 is CASSWGRRNYGYTF. The CDR3 coding sequence is TGTGCCAGCAGTTGGGGACGGAGAAACTATGGCTACACCTTC.

This clonotype has a handful of counts. CDR3 bases: TGTGCCAGCAGCCAAGACGACAGGGCCACCCAGTACTTC. This gives the protein CASSQDDRATQYF. This sequence joins TRBV3-1 and TRBJ2-5; 7 bases map to TRBD1. Germline V CDR1 and CDR2: LGHDT, YNNKEL (reference sequence). This CDR3 has 13 residues. V was clipped by 0 bases and J by 8 bases; unmatched bases: 3.

As concerns this clonotype: A read error may account for a junction end that differs from germline. The V gene is TRBV2, the J gene TRBJ1-5; 8 bases map to TRBD1. Germline assignment: CDR1 SNHLY and CDR2 FYNNEI. This CDR3 comprises 14 residues. CDR3 sequence: CASSEGTGLRLQHF. The CDR3 nucleotides read TGTGCCAGCAGCGAAGGGACAGGTTTGAGACTACAGCATTTT.